The clone carrying this T cell receptor beta chain showed up just a few times. The antigen is undetermined. TCR beta rearrangements were amplified from peripheral blood genomic DNA. This entry belongs to a study of T cell repertoires in aging, cancer and after chemotherapy. At the level of the study: Donor ages fell into six groups from 30 or younger up to 70 or older. Repeat sampling of healthy donors over several months to years showed clear clonal overlap. General study findings and limits: Median generation probability rose over the chemotherapy interval in each cancer cohort, suggesting rebound thymic output. Immunological memory after chemotherapy cannot be judged from the repertoire data.

Multiplex touch-down PCR with TRB-A/B primers amplified rearranged V-D-J TRB sequences. In TCRdb, the multiplex PCR reads were re-called with MiXCR into one record per CDR3 protein. The table lists thousands of distinct CDR3 sequences, around two fifths of them singletons. Specimen: blood. The TCR originated in a human donor in good health.

The CDR3 sequence is CAISSRVSEYGYTF. Written as DNA, the CDR3 is TGTGCCATCAGTTCCAGGGTATCCGAGTATGGCTACACCTTC. The chain couples TRBV10-3 to TRBJ1-2, with D perhaps TRBD1 (5 bases). Trimming pared 5 bases from V and 5 bases from J, leaving 15 bases between. This CDR3 has 14 residues. From germline, CDR1 is ENHRY and CDR2 SYGVKD.